One and the same sample provided the 15 T cell receptor beta chains below, sequenced in a study of Graves' ophthalmopathy and Graves' hyperthyroidism. TCR beta CDR3 amplification used RNA transcripts. Second-round multiplex PCR came after a first-round RT-PCR that employed HTBI primers. TCRdb reprocessed the multiplex PCR reads with MiXCR, giving one entry per CDR3 protein. The sample includes about 500,000 distinct CDR3 sequences, roughly 14% of them seen just once. Sequencing was performed on blood. The receptors here all came from a woman aged 25 to 39 with Graves' ophthalmopathy.

This clonotype was seen repeatedly, ten times or more. The chain couples TRBV12-3 or TRBV12-4 to TRBJ1-1; D perhaps matches TRBD1 (6 bases). This CDR3 is 14 amino acids long. V lost 6 bases, J lost 0 bases, and 11 bases lay in between. The DNA for the CDR3 is TGTGCCAGCAGCCCGCAGGGGATGAACACTGAAGCTTTCTTT. This gives the protein CASSPQGMNTEAFF.

This clonotype showed up many times. The J gene is TRBJ1-3, the V gene TRBV10-2, with a weak D call TRBD1 (6 bases). Germline CDR1 and CDR2: WSHSY and SAAADI. This CDR3 is built from 15 residues. With 3 bases removed from V and 0 bases from J, the gap between germline ends came to 9 bases. The DNA of the CDR3 is TGCGCCAGCAGTGATTGGGGGCTCTCTGGAAACACCATATATTTT. It is translated as CASSDWGLSGNTIYF.

The chain has TRBV12-3 or TRBV12-4 and TRBJ2-5; D remains unclear. This CDR3 contains 12 residues. V lost 3 bases to trimming and J lost 5 bases, with 7 bases between them. The CDR3 loop reads CASSFFGETQYF. The CDR3 DNA reads TGTGCCAGCAGTTTTTTTGGCGAGACCCAGTACTTC.

Many counts were recorded for this clonotype. The chain recombines TRBV2 with TRBJ1-5; 7 bases match TRBD1. The CDR3 is 14 residues long. Germline lookup yields CDR1 SNHLY and CDR2 FYNNEI. Germline trimming cut 8 bases from V and 1 base from J; bases unmatched to any gene: 5. Written as DNA, the CDR3 is TGTGCCAGCTCTAAGACAGGGAGCAATCAGCCCCAGCATTTT. It encodes CASSKTGSNQPQHF. The full variable domain, its missing parts supplied by reference TRBV2 and TRBJ1-5, is EPEVTQTPSHQVTQMGQEVILRCVPISNHLYFYWYRQILGQKVEFLVSFYNNEISEKSEIFDDQFSVERPDGSNFTLKIRSTKLEDSAMYFCASSKTGSNQPQHFGDGTRLSIL.

The chain links TRBV7-8 to TRBJ2-5; D is possibly TRBD1 (6 bases). Germline V gives CDR1 SGHVS, CDR2 FQNEAQ. The CDR3 has 12 amino acids. V lost 5 bases and J 7 bases, leaving 11 bases between the germline ends. For the CDR3, the DNA is TGTGCCAGCAGCCCCCAAGGGGGGACCCAGTACTTC. Translation: CASSPQGGTQYF. Complete variable domain (other parts from reference TRBV7-8 and TRBJ2-5): GAGVSQSPRYKVAKRGQDVALRCDPISGHVSLFWYQQALGQGPEFLTYFQNEAQLDKSGLPSDRFFAERPEGSVSTLKIQRTQQEDSAVYLCASSPQGGTQYFGPGTRLLVL.

This clonotype has at least ten counts. The CDR3 nucleotides are TGTGCCAGCAGTTTTTCCCCAGGGCGGGTCACTGAAGCTTTCTTT. Translating it yields CASSFSPGRVTEAFF. The J gene is TRBJ1-1, the V gene TRBV12-3 or TRBV12-4; TRBD1 is a possible D gene (5 bases). CDR3 size: 15 residues. V was pared by 3 bases and J by 4 bases, with 15 bases between.

A few counts support this clonotype. Relative to the germline gene, one junction end is altered; a read error may explain this. The chain employs TRBV6-5 and TRBJ1-1, with D uncertain. This CDR3 contains 14 residues. Germline lookup yields CDR1 MNHEY and CDR2 SVGAGI. DNA for the CDR3: TGTGCCAGCAGTTACAGGGCGGGGAACACTGAATCTTTCTTT. It is translated as CASSYRAGNTESFF.

This clonotype appeared many times. The chain couples TRBV6-5 to TRBJ2-5; D may match TRBD1 or TRBD2 (5 bases each). Germline-derived CDR1 and CDR2 are MNHEY and SVGAGI. The CDR3 runs 13 residues. The V gene lost 2 bases and the J gene lost 5 bases, with 9 bases spanning the gap. CDR3 sequence reads: CASSYDWGETQYF. The DNA of the CDR3 is TGTGCCAGCAGTTACGATTGGGGGGAGACCCAGTACTTC.

The sample holds a few counts of this clonotype. The chain links TRBV29-1 to TRBJ2-3; 8 bases align to TRBD2. Germline V gives CDR1 SQVTM, CDR2 ANQGSEA. The trim removed 8 bases at V and 9 bases at J, leaving 13 bases unmatched. CDR3 length: 13 residues. CDR3 in amino acids: CSTSGGARETQYF. The CDR3 DNA is TGCAGCACCTCGGGGGGGGCTCGAGAGACGCAGTATTTT.

This rearrangement joins TRBV10-1 to TRBJ2-3, with 8 bases that match TRBD2. From germline, CDR1 is WNHNN and CDR2 SYGVQD (reference sequence). The CDR3 sequence is 15 residues long. The trim removed 2 bases at V and 2 bases at J, leaving 3 bases unmatched. CDR3 loop: CASSEGRGDTDTQYF. The CDR3 region has the DNA TGCGCCAGCAGTGAGGGGCGGGGGGACACAGATACGCAGTATTTT.

Many counts were recorded for this clonotype. This chain links TRBV19 with TRBJ1-1; D not certain. CDR1 and CDR2 from the germline V gene are LNHDA and SQIVND (reference sequence). This CDR3 is 13 amino acids long. V was cut by 1 base and J by 5 bases, with 8 bases left in between. CDR3 region: CASSIGTGTEAFF. Here the CDR3 DNA reads TGTGCCAGTAGTATAGGTACGGGGACTGAAGCTTTCTTT. Using reference TRBV19 and TRBJ1-1 for the parts outside the CDR3, the full variable domain is DGGITQSPKYLFRKEGQNVTLSCEQNLNHDAMYWYRQDPGQGLRLIYYSQIVNDFQKGDIAEGYSVSREKKESFPLTVTSAQKNPTAFYLCASSIGTGTEAFFGQGTRLTVV.

This clonotype was found many times. The chain links TRBV5-6 to TRBJ2-7; D is unclear. The germline gives CDR1 SGHDT, CDR2 YYEEEE. The CDR3 is made up of 14 amino acids. V was pared by 6 bases and J by 5 bases, with 18 bases between. This chain's CDR3 is CASTPVGTPDEQYF. Written as DNA, the CDR3 is TGTGCCAGCACCCCTGTCGGCACCCCCGACGAGCAGTACTTC.

This clonotype was counted ten times or more. This chain joins TRBV9 and TRBJ2-2, with D possibly matching TRBD2 (6 bases). Germline loops: CDR1 SGDLS, CDR2 YYNGEE. The length of the CDR3 is 16 residues. V lost 0 bases and J 0 bases, leaving 9 bases between the germline ends. CDR3 region: CASSVAPSANTGELFF. In DNA, the CDR3 is TGTGCCAGCAGCGTAGCGCCTAGCGCGAACACCGGGGAGCTGTTTTTT.

There are many counts of this clonotype. This chain links TRBV6-2 or TRBV6-3 with TRBJ1-1; TRBD1 matches 7 bases. The junction had 15 bases not matched to a gene; V was cut back by 2 bases and J by 0 bases. From germline, CDR1 is MNHEY and CDR2 SVGEGT. This CDR3 spans 19 amino acids. The CDR3 region is CASSYPPMGQNDLNTEAFF. The CDR3 DNA reads as TGTGCCAGCAGTTACCCACCCATGGGACAGAACGACCTGAACACTGAAGCTTTCTTT.

This clonotype was observed many times. This chain connects TRBV6-5 to TRBJ2-7; D gene unclear. The germline V gene encodes CDR1 MNHEY and CDR2 SVGAGI. This CDR3 comprises 14 residues. V lost 5 bases, J lost 1 base, and 12 bases lay in between. In DNA form, the CDR3 reads TGTGCCAGCAGTAGGACCTCAACGTCCTACGAGCAGTACTTC. It is translated as CASSRTSTSYEQYF.